This T cell receptor (beta chain) emerged from a study of Graves' ophthalmopathy and Graves' hyperthyroidism. About the research overall: The study drew peripheral blood at initial diagnosis, before any treatment.

The V and J ends lost 5 bases and 9 bases respectively, with 20 bases between them. The CDR3 is made up of 14 amino acids. CDR1 SGHTA and CDR2 FQGNSA come from the germline V gene. Certain patients, namely those with other autoimmune diseases, uncontrolled infections, pregnancy or lactation, were excluded. Isolation of PBMCs was performed using 8 to 10 ml of fresh peripheral blood. Study findings and constraints: Detection in blood was also observed for most expanded thyroid clonotypes above 0.001 frequency.

Turning to this clonotype: Its antigen is not known.

RNA served as the template for amplifying TCR beta CDR3 regions. An initial RT-PCR round employing HTBI primers preceded a second-round multiplex PCR. MiXCR was run by TCRdb on the multiplex PCR reads, yielding one entry per CDR3 protein. Among about 180,000 distinct CDR3 sequences listed, more than 30% were seen once. Sequencing was performed on peripheral blood. The genes are TRBV7-2 and TRBJ2-7; D not resolved. The receptor was derived from a woman aged 40 to 49 with Graves' ophthalmopathy. The CDR3 protein is CASSTRLGFEVQYF. The CDR3 coding sequence is TGTGCCAGCAGCACCCGGCTCGGGTTCGAGGTGCAGTACTTC.